This TCR beta chain was sequenced for a study of blood T cell repertoires in COVID-19. Study-wide background: Acute and convalescent COVID-19 samples came from the United States, Italy and Spain.

Assay used: immunoSEQ multiplex PCR; TCRdb lists only in-frame clones, some missing. This table holds 250,000 to 300,000 clones, approximately 85% found once. V lost 0 bases, J lost 5 bases, and 7 bases stayed unmatched. This CDR3 is built from 16 residues. Germline CDR1 SEHNR, CDR2 FQNEAQ (reference sequence). This TCR derives from a man aged 50-59 years with active or convalescent COVID-19. The sample consisted of peripheral blood. The V and J genes are TRBV7-9 and TRBJ2-1; 7 bases line up with TRBD2. The CDR3 bases are TGTGCCAGCAGCTTAGCGTGGCGGGAGTTAGACAATGAGCAGTTCTTC. Amino acids: CASSLAWRELDNEQFF.